This T cell receptor beta chain stems from a study of T cell changes during pregnancy in multiple sclerosis. This table comes from immunoSEQ multiplex PCR, and its TCRdb copy is limited to in-frame clones, with some not included. The sample includes 40,000 to 50,000 clones, around 91% of them seen just once. The ends were cut back, 5 bases at V and 5 bases at J, with 12 bases in the middle. The germline V gene has CDR1 SGHNT and CDR2 YENEEA. The CDR3 is 13 residues long. The chain employs TRBV11-3 and TRBJ1-1; D remains ambiguous. The TCR sequence derives from a female donor with multiple sclerosis, enrolled in a pregnancy study. The specimen comprised CD8+ T cells from peripheral blood mononuclear cells, sampled in the first trimester of pregnancy. In DNA form, the CDR3 reads TGTGCCAGCAGCAAAACCGCCCGGACTGAAGCTTTCTTT. This gives the protein CASSKTARTEAFF. The whole variable domain, remainder taken from reference TRBV11-3 and TRBJ1-1, is EAGVVQSPRYKIIEKKQPVAFWCNPISGHNTLYWYLQNLGQGPELLIRYENEEAVDDSQLPKDRFSAERLKGVDSTLKIQPAELGDSAVYLCASSKTARTEAFFGQGTRLTVV.